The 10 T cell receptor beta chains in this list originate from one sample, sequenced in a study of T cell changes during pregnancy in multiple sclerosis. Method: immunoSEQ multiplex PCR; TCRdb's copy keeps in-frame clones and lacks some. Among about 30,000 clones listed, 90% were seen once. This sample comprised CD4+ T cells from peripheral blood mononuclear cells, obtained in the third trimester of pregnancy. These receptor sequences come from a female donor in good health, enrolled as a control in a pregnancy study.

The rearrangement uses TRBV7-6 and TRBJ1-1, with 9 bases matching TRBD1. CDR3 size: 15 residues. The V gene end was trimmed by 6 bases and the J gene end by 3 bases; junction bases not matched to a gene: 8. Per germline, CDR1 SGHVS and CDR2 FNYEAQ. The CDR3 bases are TGTGCCAGCAGAAAAGGGACAGGGTGGCACACTGAAGCTTTCTTT. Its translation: CASRKGTGWHTEAFF.

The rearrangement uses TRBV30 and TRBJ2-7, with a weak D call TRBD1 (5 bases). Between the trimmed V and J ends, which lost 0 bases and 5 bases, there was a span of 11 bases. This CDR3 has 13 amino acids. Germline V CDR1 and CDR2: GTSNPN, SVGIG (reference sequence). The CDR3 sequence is CAWSVGRAHEQYF. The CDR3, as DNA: TGTGCCTGGAGTGTAGGCAGGGCCCACGAGCAGTACTTC.

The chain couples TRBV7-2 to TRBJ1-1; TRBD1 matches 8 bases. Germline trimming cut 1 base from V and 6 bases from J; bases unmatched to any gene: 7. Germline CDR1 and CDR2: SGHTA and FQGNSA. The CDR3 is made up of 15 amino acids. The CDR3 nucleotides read TGTGCCAGCAGCTTAGGCCGGACAGGGATGCCTGAAGCTTTCTTT. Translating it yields CASSLGRTGMPEAFF.

CDR3 nucleotides: TGTGCCAGCAGCCCCCGGGCCGGGATCTCAGGAGGCTACACCTTC. This codes for CASSPRAGISGGYTF. This chain connects TRBV27 to TRBJ1-2; no firm D call. The CDR3 runs to 15 residues. V lost 6 bases and J lost 8, with 22 bases in between. Looked up from germline, CDR1 is MNHEY and CDR2 is SMNVEV (reference sequence).

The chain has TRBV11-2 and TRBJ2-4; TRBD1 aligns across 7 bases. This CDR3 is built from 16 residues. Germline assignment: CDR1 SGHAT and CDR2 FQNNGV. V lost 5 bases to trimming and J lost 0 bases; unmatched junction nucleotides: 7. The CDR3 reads CASSPDRTLAKNIQYF. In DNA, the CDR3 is TGTGCCAGCAGCCCGGACAGGACCCTAGCCAAAAACATTCAGTACTTC.

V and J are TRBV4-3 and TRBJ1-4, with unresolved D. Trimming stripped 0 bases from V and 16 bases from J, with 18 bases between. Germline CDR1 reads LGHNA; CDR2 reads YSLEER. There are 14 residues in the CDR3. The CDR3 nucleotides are TGCGCCAGCAGCCAAGATCGGAGGGAGCCGGGTCAGTTTTTT. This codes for CASSQDRREPGQFF.

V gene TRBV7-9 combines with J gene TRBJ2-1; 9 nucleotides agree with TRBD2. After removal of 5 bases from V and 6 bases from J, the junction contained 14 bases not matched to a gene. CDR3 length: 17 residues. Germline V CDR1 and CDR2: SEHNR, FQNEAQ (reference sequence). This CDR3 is CASSPTAGGDKSNEQFF. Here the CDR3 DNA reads TGTGCCAGCAGCCCGACAGCGGGAGGCGACAAGAGCAATGAGCAGTTCTTC. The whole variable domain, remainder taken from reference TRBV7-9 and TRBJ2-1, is DTGVSQNPRHKITKRGQNVTFRCDPISEHNRLYWYRQTLGQGPEFLTYFQNEAQLEKSRLLSDRFSAERPKGSFSTLEIQRTEQGDSAMYLCASSPTAGGDKSNEQFFGPGTRLTVL.

The CDR3 sequence is CSGGGTGPYEQYF. CDR3 DNA sequence: TGCAGCGGCGGGGGGACGGGCCCCTACGAGCAGTACTTC. This sequence joins TRBV29-1 and TRBJ2-7; the match to TRBD2 covers 8 bases. Germline V gives CDR1 SQVTM, CDR2 ANQGSEA. Losses at the gene ends were 7 bases for V and 2 bases for J; bases not matched to a gene: 7. The CDR3 spans 13 residues.

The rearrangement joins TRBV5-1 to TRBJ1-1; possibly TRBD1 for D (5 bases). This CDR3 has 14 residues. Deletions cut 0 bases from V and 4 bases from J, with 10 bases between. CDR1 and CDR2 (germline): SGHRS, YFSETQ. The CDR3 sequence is CASSLGGVGTEAFF. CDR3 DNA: TGCGCCAGCAGCTTGGGGGGGGTGGGCACTGAAGCTTTCTTT. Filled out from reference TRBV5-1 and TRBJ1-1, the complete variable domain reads KAGVTQTPRYLIKTRGQQVTLSCSPISGHRSVSWYQQTPGQGLQFLFEYFSETQRNKGNFPGRFSGRQFSNSRSEMNVSTLELGDSALYLCASSLGGVGTEAFFGQGTRLTVV.

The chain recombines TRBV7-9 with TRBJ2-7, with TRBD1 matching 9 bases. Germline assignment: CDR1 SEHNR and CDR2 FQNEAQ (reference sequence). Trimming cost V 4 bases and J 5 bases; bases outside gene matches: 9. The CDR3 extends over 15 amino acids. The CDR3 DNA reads TGTGCCAGCAGCTCCCCGGGACAGGGTTTTCACGAGCAGTACTTC. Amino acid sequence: CASSSPGQGFHEQYF.